This T cell receptor beta chain appears in the sequencing data of a study of cytomegalovirus exposure and HLA in healthy donors (dated by TCRdb to about 2017). Some background on the complete study: An earlier analysis of more than 550 of the donors reported 250 to 300 Gb of sequence data and 95 million to 130 million unique TCR beta sequences obtained from about 170 million T cells. An early release that covered 640 HLA-typed donors contained about 300 gigabases of sequencing data and 85 million to 100 million unique TCR sequences. Across approximately 400 genotyped donors of the cohort, an average of about 240,000 unique TCR beta nucleotide sequences per donor were sequenced, and around 20% of those sequences were non-productive. A separate validation cohort of 90 to 150 different subjects was used in addition to the roughly 670-subject first cohort. In a later genetic analysis, genome-wide SNP genotypes for about 60% of the 666 donors were used, and that subset was treated as a discovery cohort. The genetic ancestry cluster associated with self-reported Caucasian donors included 80% to 90% of the roughly 390 genotyped donors. All discovery cohort repertoires had been generated using a single sequencing platform. To predict cytomegalovirus infection status, the study combined high-throughput TCR immunosequencing, statistical association of individual TCRs with disease status, and machine learning. A few DR-DQ haplotypes were treated as single units for association and clustering because of strong linkage in the cohort. Rather than using new phenotypic data, the later analysis identified candidate immune exposures from TCR beta sequences and from how often those sequences occurred across donors. The number of typed donors differed by locus: about 629-630 for A, B, C, DRB1 and DQB1; roughly 510 for DQA1; around 580 for DPA1; and about 450 for DPB1. The study profiled the T cell repertoires of hundreds of subjects by immunosequencing and related them to cytomegalovirus serostatus. In a later analysis, previously published TCR beta repertoires from about 670 donors were re-analyzed and high-resolution HLA genotyping was added so that TCR occurrence patterns could be studied. The study aimed to test whether signatures of past pathogen exposure could be identified by cataloging public T cell receptors. To decide whether each TCR beta V gene segment behaved as functional or pseudogenic, an earlier analysis of fewer than 750 of the donors relied on high-throughput TCR beta sequencing. HLA typing covered class I and class II loci at four-digit resolution. Donor age, sex, ethnicity and CMV serostatus were collected together with the repertoire data.

The germline V end is reduced by 2 bases and the J end by 6 bases; junction bases left unmatched: 4. The CDR1 and CDR2 encoded by the germline V gene (reference sequence) are LNHDA and SQIVND. There are 14 amino acids in the CDR3, from cysteine to phenylalanine inclusive. Only the CDR3 DNA is retained, 42 bases long and in frame from the first base. As regards this clone: Its antigen target is currently unknown. Per-base qualities were not stored, and no clone one base away is much larger.

The protocol used for the library was the immunoSEQ multiplex PCR assay. For the multiplex PCR, a mixture combining 60 forward primers for TCR Vbeta segments and 13 reverse primers for TCR Jbeta segments was used. Amplification of the CDR3 region of rearranged TCR beta genes was performed with a multiplex PCR assay on genomic DNA. On the Illumina HiSeq System, the amplified TCR beta libraries were sequenced as 87-base-pair reads. As for the original processing: A later analysis tallied roughly 78 million unique TCR beta chains across the 666 repertoires, and some 10 million of those chains were shared by two or more donors. A nearest-neighbor algorithm error-corrected the raw reads and collapsed the reads into unique sequences, merging closely related sequences to remove PCR and sequencing errors. CDR3 sequences were aligned to IMGT reference sequences to assign V, D and J gene segments. Each retained sequence needed at least a six-nucleotide match to both a V gene segment and a J gene segment. A rearrangement counted as productive if the CDR3 had no stop codons and remained in frame with V and J, and every other rearrangement counted as non-productive. Following IMGT convention, CDR3 was defined as the stretch from the second conserved V-encoded cysteine up to the conserved J-encoded phenylalanine. The earlier analysis of some 600 of the donors excluded sequences that lacked an unambiguous match to a single V gene segment. In an earlier analysis of around 600 of the donors, V segments were called functional above 56.7% productive rearrangements and were called segregating when the between-donor standard deviation exceeded 5%. A statistical classification framework was developed to diagnose cytomegalovirus status using the catalog of TCR beta chain sequences. A later analysis assigned V and J genes by comparing TCR nucleotide sequences with IMGT/GENE-DB human TR gene sequences. The TCRdist pipeline was used in a later analysis to assign CDR3 sequences and most-parsimonious VDJ recombination scenarios. In a later analysis, each TCR beta chain was defined by its CDR3 amino acid sequence together with its V-gene family, and reads lacking a unique V-gene family were excluded. As a way to deal with suspected cross-contamination and a sequencing artifact, a later analysis dropped hundreds of nucleotide sequences that were highly shared and had low generation probability. For each public chain, a later analysis derived a clonal expansion index from normalized ranks of inferred template counts within each repertoire. In a later analysis, generation probabilities were computed using a VDJ recombination model fitted to out-of-frame rearrangements, and the results were checked against IGoR. In a later analysis, hypergeometric tests were used to score TCR-TCR, TCR-HLA and TCR-CMV co-occurrence, with a repertoire-size bias correction applied to TCR pairs. In a later analysis, false discovery rates were estimated by permuting HLA or CMV assignments 20 times. A later analysis grouped co-occurring TCRs with DBSCAN, adding TCRdist sequence similarity when clustering within HLA-allele-positive subsets. Repertoires with fewer than 30,000 or more than 120,000 public chains, plus five repertoires with anomalous nucleotide sharing, were excluded from co-occurrence clustering. Held by TCRdb, this immuneACCESS table contains in-frame sequences only and omits some clones. Under half of the omission traces to an unresolved V gene where checked; the cause of the rest is unknown. V and J calls and clone size are copied from that table; D and trimming were computed from the DNA. The sample yields approximately 92,000 clones; just over 70% were counted once. Together, the top ten hold approximately 7.8% of the sample.

Summary of the overall study and its limitations: The sequencing pipeline was judged likely to have produced a cluster of highly shared sequence variants as a technical artifact. In vitro tests confirmed that three of the cytomegalovirus-associated TCR beta chains recognize cytomegalovirus antigens. The authors suggested that the approach could potentially be extended to other disease states and immunological phenotypes. In a later analysis, some 18,000 TCR beta sequences were associated with specific HLA alleles at a false discovery rate of 0.05. Because HLA typing was missing for some donors at each locus, association tests included only the typed subset. Assigning TCR associations to individual alleles was difficult when HLA alleles, especially DR and DQ, strongly co-occurred. The 87-base-pair reads could not distinguish some IMGT-functional V segments, including TRBV6-2 and TRBV6-3, so those segments were excluded. The classifier was reported to diagnose cytomegalovirus status with high specificity and sensitivity in both the original cohort and the validation cohort. A further reported finding was that TCR beta sequences accurately predicted the HLA-A and HLA-B alleles for most subjects in the first cohort. Most CMV-associated TCR beta chains appeared to be HLA-restricted in a later analysis, and the HLA associations seemed to be driven largely by CMV exposure. For the cohort, immune exposure information was limited to CMV serostatus. In a later genetic analysis, a missense DCLRE1C variant was associated with V-gene and J-gene trimming of TCR beta chains, and the association was replicated in an independent cohort. Roughly uniform sequencing depth across donors was assumed in presence/absence analyses, although this assumption may not hold. In an earlier analysis of 450 to 750 of the donors, most TCR beta V segments appeared in productive rearrangements about 87% or about 30% of the time, broadly matching IMGT annotations. Because counts were too low, seventeen rarely observed V segments, including chromosome 9 orphons, were excluded from the earlier analysis of roughly 580 of the donors. Correlated functional status among segregating V segments might be attributable to linkage disequilibrium, but an unknown experimental factor could not be ruled out. The study listed 164 TCR beta chains as associated with cytomegalovirus. A later analysis found that HLA-associated TCR beta chains were more clonally expanded and had lower generation probabilities than equally common non-associated chains. The cohort was sequenced for TCR beta chains only, and without alpha or paired-chain data the features that could be detected were limited. According to a later analysis, TCR association rates differed among HLA loci, with DRB1 alleles showing the most associated TCRs and HLA-C alleles showing the fewest. Across donors, most TCR sequences were observed very rarely, whereas some public TCRs were present in many individuals. A later genetic analysis reported fewer N-insertions in productive TCRs among donors in an Asian-associated ancestry cluster than the approximately 670-donor mean. In a later analysis, several top co-occurrence clusters were reported to appear linked to parvovirus B19, influenza, CMV and Epstein-Barr virus.

The cohort was made up of roughly 670 healthy bone marrow donors. Cohort members were all nominally healthy when sampled, although unrecorded immune exposures were likely present. The donor tested CMV seronegative and was one of the 352 seronegative cohort members. A peripheral blood sample was provided by each donor, and peripheral blood mononuclear cells were used for TCR beta sequencing. The Qiagen DNeasy Blood Extraction Kit was used to extract genomic DNA from the blood cell samples. The sequence derives from a man between 60 and 75 years old in good health and CMV-seronegative. The sequence joins TRBV19 to TRBJ2-4, with 7 bases aligning to TRBD1. The sample comprised PBMCs. The CDR3 has the sequence CASSITGEGNIQYF. DNA sequence: TGTGCCAGTAGTATAACAGGGGAAGGAAACATTCAGTACTTC.